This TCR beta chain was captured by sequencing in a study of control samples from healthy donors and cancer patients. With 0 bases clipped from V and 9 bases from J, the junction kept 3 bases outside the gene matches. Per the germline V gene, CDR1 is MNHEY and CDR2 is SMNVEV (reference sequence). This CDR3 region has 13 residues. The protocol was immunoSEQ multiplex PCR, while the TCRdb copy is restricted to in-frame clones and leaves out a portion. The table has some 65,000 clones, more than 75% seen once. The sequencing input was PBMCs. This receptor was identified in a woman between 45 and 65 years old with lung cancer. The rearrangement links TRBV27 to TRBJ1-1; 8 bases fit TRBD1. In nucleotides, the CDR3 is TGTGCCAGCAGTTTATCAACAGGGGGTAAAGCTTTCTTT. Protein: CASSLSTGGKAFF.